Below, 22 T cell receptor beta chains from the same sample are listed, as sequenced in a study of T cells in Graves' hyperthyroidism and ophthalmopathy. There were TCR beta CDR3 regions amplified from RNA transcripts. Primed by the HTBI set, a first-round RT-PCR was run on the TCR CDR3. Via MiXCR, TCRdb re-called the multiplex PCR reads, giving one row per CDR3 protein. Of approximately 640,000 distinct CDR3 sequences in the sample, about 45% were seen once. Sequenced input: peripheral blood or thyroid tissue (not recorded which). The receptors were gathered from an adult man with Graves' disease, either hyperthyroidism or ophthalmopathy (not recorded which).

This chain uses TRBV7-2 with TRBJ2-7; D is ambiguous. CDR1 and CDR2 from the germline V gene are SGHTA and FQGNSA. With 0 bases removed from V and 4 bases from J, the gap between germline ends came to 13 bases. The CDR3 has 15 amino acids. The CDR3 loop reads CASSLAQDRFYEQYF. In DNA form, the CDR3 reads TGTGCCAGCAGCTTAGCCCAGGATCGATTTTACGAGCAGTACTTC. Drawing the rest from reference TRBV7-2 and TRBJ2-7, the complete variable domain is GAGVSQSPSNKVTEKGKDVELRCDPISGHTALYWYRQSLGQGLEFLIYFQGNSAPDKSGLPSDRFSAERTGGSVSTLTIQRTQQEDSAVYLCASSLAQDRFYEQYFGPGTRLTVT.

This clonotype appeared many times. The chain combines TRBV13 with TRBJ2-5; D perhaps matches TRBD1 (6 bases). The CDR3 is 14 residues long. Looked up from germline, CDR1 is PRHDT and CDR2 is FYEKMQ (reference sequence). V was clipped by 5 bases and J by 0 bases, with 10 bases between them. In DNA, the CDR3 is TGTGCCAGCAGCCGGCAGGGGAACCAAGAGACCCAGTACTTC. Residues: CASSRQGNQETQYF.

Points on this clonotype: This could be a read error, since a much larger clone is one nucleotide away. The rearrangement joins TRBV11-1 to TRBJ1-3; D gene ambiguous. In germline, CDR1 is SGHAT, CDR2 FQDESV (reference sequence). This CDR3 spans 16 amino acids. The CDR3: CVSSLGLQISGNTIYF. The CDR3 region has the DNA TGTGTCAGCAGTTTAGGACTGCAGATCTCTGGAAACACCATATATTTT.

Remarks on this clonotype: A single base separates this from a much larger clone, so it may be a read error. V usage is TRBV19 and J usage is TRBJ1-3; maybe TRBD1 (6 bases). The CDR3 covers 12 residues. Per germline, CDR1 LNHDA and CDR2 SQIVND (reference sequence). The CDR3 loop reads CACSIQGGTIYF. CDR3 nucleotide sequence: TGTGCCTGTAGTATACAGGGAGGGACCATATATTTT.

The rearrangement uses TRBV2 and TRBJ2-7; 12 bases fit TRBD2. Per germline, CDR1 SNHLY and CDR2 FYNNEI. This CDR3 is built from 15 residues. V lost 6 bases, J lost 3 bases, and 6 bases stayed unmatched. The DNA for the CDR3 is TGTGCCAGCAGGCTACTAGCGGGGGGCGACTACGAGCAGTACTTC. The encoded protein is CASRLLAGGDYEQYF.

The rearrangement uses TRBV20-1 and TRBJ1-6, with TRBD1 identical over 8 bases. J gave up 5 bases and V 6 bases, and 12 bases lay outside the gene matches. There are 16 residues in the CDR3. Germline lookup yields CDR1 DFQATT and CDR2 SNEGSKA (reference sequence). The CDR3 sequence: CSAKTGDGMNNSPLHF. Written as DNA, the CDR3 is TGCAGTGCAAAGACAGGGGACGGCATGAATAATTCACCCCTCCACTTT.

This clonotype was counted between two and nine times. The genes are TRBV3-1 and TRBJ1-1; no firm D call. Germline values: CDR1 LGHDT, CDR2 YNNKEL (reference sequence). The V end lost 1 base, the J end lost 0 bases, and 9 bases lay between the germline ends. The CDR3 is made up of 15 amino acids. The CDR3 region is CASSQGRPLNTEAFF. CDR3 coding DNA: TGTGCCAGCAGCCAAGGACGGCCCCTGAACACTGAAGCTTTCTTT.

Notes on this clonotype: This may be a read error: a much more frequent sequence differs by one nucleotide. The rearrangement joins TRBV19 to TRBJ1-1, with D unclear. The CDR3 is 11 amino acids. Germline CDR1 LNHDA, CDR2 SQIVND (reference sequence). CDR3 sequence reads: CASSIDTGAFF. Here the CDR3 DNA reads TGTGCCAGTAGTATCGACACTGGAGCTTTCTTT.

The chain is built from TRBV19 and TRBJ2-7; 8 bases fit TRBD1. CDR3 size: 11 residues. Germline V gene lookup returns CDR1 LNHDA and CDR2 SQIVND (reference sequence). The CDR3 bases are TGTGCTAGAGACAGGGGCTACGAGCAGTACTTC. Translation gives CARDRGYEQYF.

On this clonotype itself: A much larger clone differs from this one at a single base, so this may be a read error. The CDR3 end shows no conserved phenylalanine or tryptophan, and so a read error is likely. It is unclear where the CDR3 begins or ends on the DNA, so no DNA is shown, and the CDR3 is as TCRdb lists it. The chain links TRBV2 to TRBJ2-7; TRBD2 is the table's D call, not checked against the DNA. The CDR3 totals 12 residues, both ends included. The V gene's germline CDR1 is SNHLY and CDR2 FYNNEI. This CDR3 is CAIELAGGHQWL.

The table lists this clonotype with a few counts. The chain links TRBV19 to TRBJ1-5, with 7 bases aligning to TRBD1. This CDR3 comprises 17 residues. The germline CDR1 and CDR2 sequences are LNHDA and SQIVND (reference sequence). After removal of 5 bases from V and 9 bases from J, the junction contained 19 bases not matched to a gene. This chain's CDR3 is CASSSPLTGTAGRPQHF. The CDR3 region has the DNA TGTGCCAGTAGTTCTCCCCTGACAGGGACCGCAGGTCGGCCCCAGCATTTT.

This clonotype was counted at least ten times. The chain links TRBV24-1 to TRBJ1-2, with no clear D. The ends were cut back, 5 bases at V and 5 bases at J, with 5 bases in the middle. This CDR3 contains 11 residues. Germline V CDR1 and CDR2: KGHDR, SFDVKD. CDR3 region: CATSGGYGYTF. CDR3 nucleotides: TGTGCCACCAGTGGGGGATATGGCTACACCTTC.

Points on this clonotype: Possible read error: a much larger clone is one base away. The chain uses TRBV10-3 and TRBJ2-2; 8 bases align to TRBD2. With V trimmed by 0 bases and J by 5 bases, 5 bases remained unmatched. The CDR3 is made up of 16 amino acids. Germline-derived CDR1 and CDR2 are ENHRY and SYGVKD. The CDR3 DNA is TGTGCCATCAGTGAGTCGTGGAGCGGGGGTACCGGGGAGCTGTTTTTT. It specifies CAISESWSGGTGELFF.

The chain joins TRBV25-1 to TRBJ2-5, with unresolved D. The ends were cut back, 4 bases at V and 3 bases at J, with 15 bases in the middle. Germline V gene sequence: CDR1 MGHDK, CDR2 SYGVNS. The CDR3 has 15 residues. CDR3 coding DNA: TGTGCCAGCAGTGCTAGTCCCACGGCCAAAGAGACCCAGTACTTC. Its protein is CASSASPTAKETQYF.

This clonotype was counted many times. V gene TRBV7-9 combines with J gene TRBJ1-1; D gene unclear. The CDR3 is 15 amino acids. Germline V CDR1 and CDR2: SEHNR, FQNEAQ (reference sequence). The V and J ends lost 1 base and 1 base respectively, with 10 bases between them. CDR3 sequence (DNA): TGTGCCAGCAGCTTAGGGCCCAGGCGGAACACTGAAGCTTTCTTT. It encodes CASSLGPRRNTEAFF.

This clonotype was picked up a small number of times. This chain connects TRBV9 to TRBJ1-2, with D perhaps matching TRBD1 (5 bases). The CDR3 sequence is 16 residues long. Between the trimmed V and J ends, which lost 3 bases and 0 bases, there was a span of 15 bases. The germline CDR1 and CDR2 sequences are SGDLS and YYNGEE. CDR3 nucleotides: TGTGCCAGCAGCGCGTCAACCAGGGATCCTAACTATGGCTACACCTTC. Its translation is CASSASTRDPNYGYTF.

The chain joins TRBV15 to TRBJ1-4; 7 bases are shared with TRBD1. The CDR3 spans 15 residues. Trimming cost V 4 bases and J 2 bases; bases outside gene matches: 4. Germline-derived CDR1 and CDR2 are LNHNV and YYDKDF (reference sequence). The CDR3 is CATSTPGQTNEKLFF. The CDR3 nucleotides read TGTGCCACCAGCACGCCGGGACAGACTAATGAAAAACTGTTTTTT.

The rearrangement joins TRBV2 to TRBJ2-7; 9 bases are a match to TRBD2. The germline V gene has CDR1 SNHLY and CDR2 FYNNEI. This CDR3 has 15 amino acids. V shed 7 bases and J 1 base; nucleotides not matched to a gene: 8. In DNA form, the CDR3 reads TGTGCCAGCAATCAGCTAGCGGGGAAATCCTACGAGCAGTACTTC. It yields the protein CASNQLAGKSYEQYF.

This clonotype was seen repeatedly, ten times or more. V gene TRBV19 combines with J gene TRBJ1-5; D gene unclear. Germline CDR1 is LNHDA and CDR2 is SQIVND (reference sequence). Between the trimmed V and J ends, which lost 5 bases and 9 bases, there was a span of 11 bases. The CDR3 is made up of 12 amino acids. The CDR3 coding sequence is TGTGCCAGTAGTGGGCGGAGGTCGCCCCAGCATTTT. Its translation is CASSGRRSPQHF.

This clonotype was seen just once. The chain joins TRBV29-1 to TRBJ2-2, with D tentatively TRBD1 or TRBD2 (6 bases each). The V and J ends lost 3 bases and 10 bases respectively, with 18 bases between them. Germline lookup yields CDR1 SQVTM and CDR2 ANQGSEA. There are 14 residues in the CDR3. The DNA of the CDR3 is TGCAGCGTTGATCCGGGGGCGGAATCCGAGGAGCTGTTTTTT. It is translated as CSVDPGAESEELFF.

The rearrangement links TRBV7-2 to TRBJ1-5; TRBD1 is a possible D gene (5 bases). V lost 5 bases and J lost 1, with 12 bases in between. This CDR3 spans 15 amino acids. Per the germline V gene, CDR1 is SGHTA and CDR2 is FQGNSA. The DNA of the CDR3 is TGTGCCAGCAGCACCGGGACGAAAAGCAATCAGCCCCAGCATTTT. Its translation: CASSTGTKSNQPQHF.

The chain links TRBV5-4 to TRBJ2-5, with 8 positions matching TRBD2. Germline trimming cut 1 base from V and 1 base from J; bases unmatched to any gene: 6. Germline-derived CDR1 and CDR2 are SGHNT and YYREEE (reference sequence). This CDR3 region has 16 residues. CDR3 bases: TGTGCCAGCAGCTTGAGTGCGGGAGGCCCCCAAGAGACCCAGTACTTC. Translation: CASSLSAGGPQETQYF.